This passage covers 11 T cell receptor beta chains from one sample sequenced in a study of Ad26.COV2.S vaccination and SARS-CoV-2 variants. The assay was immunoSEQ multiplex PCR, and TCRdb's table has in-frame clones only and misses some. The repertoire has around 300,000 clones, roughly 90% of them found once; the top ten carry around 6.1%. As for treatment: roughly 19 received Ad26.COV2.S at low or high dose, single or two shots; about 5 received placebo; per-sample allocation not given. At day 63 after the first vaccine or placebo injection, samples were drawn. The sequencing used peripheral blood, collected in a trial of Ad26.COV2.S vaccine versus placebo. The receptors were sampled from a person aged 18-60 years who received the Ad26.COV2.S COVID-19 vaccine or a placebo.

The chain has TRBV11-3 and TRBJ2-6; TRBD1 agrees at 11 bases. The germline gives CDR1 SGHNT, CDR2 YENEEA. The CDR3 loop spans 17 amino acids. The V and J ends lost 4 bases and 2 bases, in that order; junction bases with no gene match: 4. CDR3 sequence (DNA): TGTGCCAGCAGCTACGGACAGGGGGCAACTGGGGCCAACGTCCTGACTTTC. Encoded protein: CASSYGQGATGANVLTF.

This chain connects TRBV15 to TRBJ2-6, with D possibly TRBD2 on 6 matching bases. The V end was cut by 0 bases, the J end by 3 bases, with 9 bases between. The germline V gene has CDR1 LNHNV and CDR2 YYDKDF (reference sequence). The CDR3 has 16 amino acids. The chain's CDR3 is CATSRDGGSGANVLTF. The CDR3 DNA is TGTGCCACCAGCAGAGATGGGGGGAGTGGGGCCAACGTCCTGACTTTC.

This rearrangement joins TRBV7-3 to TRBJ2-3; TRBD2 is a possible D gene (6 bases). CDR1 is SGHTA and CDR2 is FQGTGA in the germline V gene. V lost 5 bases to trimming and J lost 1 base, with 13 bases between them. The CDR3 has 15 residues. This chain's CDR3 is CASSPTGTGTDTQYF. The CDR3 region has the DNA TGTGCCAGCAGCCCAACCGGGACTGGCACAGATACGCAGTATTTT.

V is TRBV28 and J is TRBJ2-1; D gene ambiguous. The germline CDR1 and CDR2 sequences are MDHEN and SYDVKM. The CDR3 extends over 11 amino acids. The V end lost 7 bases, the J end lost 8 bases, and 9 bases lay between the germline ends. This CDR3 reads CASTLRDEQFF. CDR3 DNA: TGTGCCAGCACCCTAAGGGATGAGCAGTTCTTC.

The chain joins TRBV7-9 to TRBJ2-1; D unclear. This CDR3 is 15 amino acids long. Germline V gives CDR1 SEHNR, CDR2 FQNEAQ (reference sequence). V was shortened by 3 bases and J by 9 bases, with 18 bases between the two germline ends. CDR3 residues: CASSFFKSQIPEQFF. The CDR3 nucleotides read TGTGCCAGCAGCTTTTTTAAATCCCAGATTCCTGAGCAGTTCTTC.

With respect to this clone: Other DNA sequences in the same sample also yield this CDR3. This sequence joins TRBV19 and TRBJ2-7; D unresolved. From germline, CDR1 is LNHDA and CDR2 SQIVND (reference sequence). This CDR3 contains 12 residues. Trimming left V 6 bases short and J 0 bases short, with 6 bases between. For the CDR3, the DNA is TGTGCCAGTAGCCCAAACTCCTACGAGCAGTACTTC. Encoded protein: CASSPNSYEQYF.

The chain is built from TRBV6-5 and TRBJ1-2; TRBD1 might be the D (5 bases). This CDR3 contains 15 residues. The V end lost 5 bases, the J end lost 2 bases, and 15 bases lay between the germline ends. The germline V gene encodes CDR1 MNHEY and CDR2 SVGAGI. CDR3 loop: CASSRDPGPNYGYTF. The CDR3 DNA sequence: TGTGCCAGCAGTAGGGACCCTGGGCCCAACTATGGCTACACCTTC.

V and J are TRBV14 and TRBJ2-2; 7 nucleotides align to TRBD1. The germline V gene encodes CDR1 SGHDN and CDR2 FVKESK. The CDR3 covers 16 residues. J gave up 2 bases and V 5 bases, and 8 bases lay outside the gene matches. The CDR3 loop reads CASSSWTGLNTGELFF. The CDR3 region has the DNA TGTGCCAGCAGCTCCTGGACAGGATTAAACACCGGGGAGCTGTTTTTT.

The CDR3 nucleotides read TGTGCCAGCAGTGACAGCAATTCACCCCTCCACTTT. Its translation: CASSDSNSPLHF. The chain carries TRBV28 and TRBJ1-6; TRBD1 might be the D (5 bases). The V and J ends lost 5 bases and 7 bases respectively, with 6 bases between them. This CDR3 has 12 amino acids. The germline gives CDR1 MDHEN, CDR2 SYDVKM.

The chain combines TRBV7-2 with TRBJ1-2; no reliable D call. The CDR3 runs 16 residues. Germline-derived CDR1 and CDR2 are SGHTA and FQGNSA. V lost 2 bases to trimming and J lost 6 bases, with 19 bases between them. DNA for the CDR3: TGTGCCAGCAGCTTACTCGGGTCGAGTTGGGCTGATGGCTACACCTTC. This gives the protein CASSLLGSSWADGYTF.

The chain carries TRBV15 and TRBJ2-3, with 8 bases aligning to TRBD2. J was trimmed by 1 base and V by 1 base; bases with no gene match: 4. This CDR3 has 16 amino acids. Germline V CDR1 and CDR2: LNHNV, YYDKDF (reference sequence). Written as DNA, the CDR3 is TGTGCCACCAGCAGAGTATCGACTAGCGGCACAGATACGCAGTATTTT. Its protein is CATSRVSTSGTDTQYF.